These T cell receptor beta chains were read from a single sample in a study of T cell responses to AZD1222 COVID-19 vaccine. Produced via immunoSEQ multiplex PCR; TCRdb's table is partial and in-frame only. In the table there are about 85,000 clones, around 93% of which are singletons. Specimen: peripheral blood, collected 28 days after the second AZD1222 dose. These receptors all stem from an adult who received the AZD1222 COVID-19 vaccine. Each CDR3 is given with its conserved first and last residue. A D gene is named only where the DNA matches it firmly. A row's size may be missing; if present it is once, few, many or a size class.

V: TRBV7-3
D: NA
J: TRBJ2-2
size: NA
DNA: TGTGCCAGCAGCTCCCAGGAGACCGGGGAGCTGTTTTTT
CDR3: CASSSQETGELFF

V: TRBV18
D: NA
J: TRBJ2-5
size: NA
DNA: TGTGCCAGCTCACCGGATATCCAAGAGACCCAGTACTTC
CDR3: CASSPDIQETQYF

V: TRBV5-4
D: NA
J: TRBJ1-3
size: NA
DNA: TGTGCCAGCAGCTCCTCTCCGGGGGGGGAAGGAAACACCATATATTTT
CDR3: CASSSSPGGEGNTIYF

V: TRBV5-6
D: NA
J: TRBJ2-2
size: NA
DNA: TGTGCCAGCAGCTTGCCCCTGGGGGGCGGGAGAGACACCGGGGAGCTGTTTTTT
CDR3: CASSLPLGGGRDTGELFF

V: TRBV7-3
D: NA
J: TRBJ2-2
size: few
DNA: TGTGCCAGCAGCTTAACGAGCCACACCGGGGAGCTGTTTTTT
CDR3: CASSLTSHTGELFF

V: TRBV28
D: TRBD1
J: TRBJ1-4
size: NA
DNA: TGTGCCAGCAGCACAGGGGGCCATGAAAAACTGTTTTTT
CDR3: CASSTGGHEKLFF

V: TRBV7-9
D: TRBD2
J: TRBJ2-2
size: NA
DNA: TGTGCCAGCAGCTTACCCCCTCGACTAGCGGGAGACACCGGGGAGCTGTTTTTT
CDR3: CASSLPPRLAGDTGELFF

V: TRBV3-1/TRBV3-2
D: NA
J: TRBJ2-3
size: NA
DNA: TGTGCCAGCAGCCTGGAGTGGCGGGCAGACACAGATACGCAGTATTTT
CDR3: CASSLEWRADTDTQYF

V: TRBV18
D: TRBD1
J: TRBJ2-7
size: NA
DNA: TGTGCCAGCTCCTCCGGGACAGGGACCTACGAGCAGTACTTC
CDR3: CASSSGTGTYEQYF

V: TRBV12-5
D: NA
J: TRBJ1-3
size: NA
DNA: TGTGCTAGTGGTTTGCTATCGGACGACTACTCTGGAAACACCATATATTTT
CDR3: CASGLLSDDYSGNTIYF

V: TRBV3-1/TRBV3-2
D: TRBD2
J: TRBJ2-1
size: NA
DNA: TGTGCCAGCAGCCTAAGATGGGGACTAGCGGACAATGAGCAGTTCTTC
CDR3: CASSLRWGLADNEQFF

V: TRBV28
D: TRBD2
J: TRBJ2-7
size: NA
DNA: TGTGCCAGCAGCTCGGGACTAGTTTACGAGCAGTACTTC
CDR3: CASSSGLVYEQYF

V: TRBV18
D: TRBD1
J: TRBJ2-1
size: NA
DNA: TGTGCCAGCTCCGGGACAGGGTTGAGTGAGCAGTTCTTC
CDR3: CASSGTGLSEQFF

V: TRBV2
D: TRBD2
J: TRBJ2-5
size: NA
DNA: TGTGCCAGCACGACTACCGCGGGAGTTCGAGAGACCCAGTACTTC
CDR3: CASTTTAGVRETQYF

V: TRBV3-1/TRBV3-2
D: TRBD1
J: TRBJ2-3
size: NA
DNA: TGTGCCAGCAGCCAAATGGACAGGGGGAACACAGATACGCAGTATTTT
CDR3: CASSQMDRGNTDTQYF

V: TRBV7-8
D: NA
J: TRBJ2-1
size: NA
DNA: TGTGCCAGCAGCTTAGTGGTGGGCCTCTCCTACAATGAGCAGTTCTTC
CDR3: CASSLVVGLSYNEQFF

V: TRBV7-2
D: TRBD1
J: TRBJ1-2
size: NA
DNA: TGTGCCAGCAGCCCGCACAGGGGAGGCTACACCTTC
CDR3: CASSPHRGGYTF

V: TRBV20-1
D: NA
J: TRBJ2-1
size: NA
DNA: TGCAGTGCTAGTCGGGGATCGTCTGCCGGGTACAATGAGCAGTTCTTC
CDR3: CSASRGSSAGYNEQFF

V: TRBV25-1
D: NA
J: TRBJ2-3
size: NA
DNA: TGTGCCAGCAGTGATCCCCGAGGTTCCGATACGCAGTATTTT
CDR3: CASSDPRGSDTQYF

V: TRBV30
D: NA
J: TRBJ1-5
size: NA
DNA: TGTGCCTGGAGCCCAAGCAATCAGCCCCAGCATTTT
CDR3: CAWSPSNQPQHF